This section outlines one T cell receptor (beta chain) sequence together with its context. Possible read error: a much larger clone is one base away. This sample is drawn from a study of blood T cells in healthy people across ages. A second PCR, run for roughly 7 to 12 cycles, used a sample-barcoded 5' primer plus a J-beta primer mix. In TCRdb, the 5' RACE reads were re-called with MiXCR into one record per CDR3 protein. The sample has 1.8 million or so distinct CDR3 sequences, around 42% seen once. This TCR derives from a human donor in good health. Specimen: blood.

The CDR3 nucleotides are TGTGCCAGCAGTTTGGACAGGATGCATGGCTACACCTTC. Protein sequence: CASSLDRMHGYTF. The J gene is TRBJ1-2, the V gene TRBV12-3 or TRBV12-4; the match to TRBD1 covers 7 bases. The CDR3 is 13 residues long. Losses at the gene ends were 3 bases for V and 6 bases for J; bases not matched to a gene: 4.